This TCR beta chain was recovered during a study of response to subunit inactivated influenza vaccine. Study-wide results and limits: There was a suggestion from the authors that each seasonal influenza vaccination recruits few new T cells.

Each CDR3 protein is one row after TCRdb ran MiXCR on the RT-PCR reads. The profile covers 650,000 to 850,000 distinct CDR3 sequences, with 11% to 15% appearing a single time and 5.5% to 7% taken by the ten largest. This clonotype was counted ten times or more. Its cognate antigen is unknown. This CDR3 is built from 16 residues. Trimming shortened V by 0 bases and J by 5 bases, and 14 bases separated the two germline ends. This clonotype was sampled from a man over 45 who received an inactivated influenza vaccine. V is TRBV12-3 or TRBV12-4 and J is TRBJ2-1; the D gene is possibly TRBD2 (5 bases). This specimen was PBMCs from blood, taken 14 days before vaccination. The CDR3 sequence: CASSLALMGADNEQFF. DNA for the CDR3: TGTGCCAGCAGTTTAGCGCTCATGGGAGCTGACAATGAGCAGTTCTTC.